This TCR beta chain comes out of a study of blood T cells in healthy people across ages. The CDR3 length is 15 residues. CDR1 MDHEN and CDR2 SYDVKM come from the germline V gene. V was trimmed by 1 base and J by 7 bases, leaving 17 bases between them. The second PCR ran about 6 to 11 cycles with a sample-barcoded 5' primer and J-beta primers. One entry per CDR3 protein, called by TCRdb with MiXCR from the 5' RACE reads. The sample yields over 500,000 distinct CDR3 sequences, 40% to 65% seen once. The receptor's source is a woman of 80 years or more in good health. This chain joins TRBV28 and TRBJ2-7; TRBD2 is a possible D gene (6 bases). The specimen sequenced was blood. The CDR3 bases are TGTGCCAGCAGTTTATATGAGGGGACTCCCTGGGAGCAGTACTTC. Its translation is CASSLYEGTPWEQYF.